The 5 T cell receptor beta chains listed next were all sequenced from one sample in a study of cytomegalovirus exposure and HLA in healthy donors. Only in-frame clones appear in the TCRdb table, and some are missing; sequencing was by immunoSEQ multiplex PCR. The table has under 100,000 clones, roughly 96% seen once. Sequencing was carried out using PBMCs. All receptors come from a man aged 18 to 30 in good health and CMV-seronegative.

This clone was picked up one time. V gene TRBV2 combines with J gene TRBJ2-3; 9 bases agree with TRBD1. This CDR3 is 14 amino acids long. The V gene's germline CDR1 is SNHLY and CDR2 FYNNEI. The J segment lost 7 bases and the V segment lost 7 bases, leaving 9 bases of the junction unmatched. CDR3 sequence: CASKGTGPEYTQYF. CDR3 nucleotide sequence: TGTGCCAGCAAAGGGACAGGGCCCGAATATACGCAGTATTTT.

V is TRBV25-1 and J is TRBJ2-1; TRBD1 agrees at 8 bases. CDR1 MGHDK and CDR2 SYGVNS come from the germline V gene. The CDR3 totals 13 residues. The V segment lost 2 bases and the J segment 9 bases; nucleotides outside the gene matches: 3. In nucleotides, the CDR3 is TGTGCCAGCAGTGAACAGGGGGCAGGTGAGCAGTTCTTC. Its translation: CASSEQGAGEQFF. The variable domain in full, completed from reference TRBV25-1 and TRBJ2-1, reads EADIYQTPRYLVIGTGKKITLECSQTMGHDKMYWYQQDPGMELHLIHYSYGVNSTEKGDLSSESTVSRIRTEHFPLTLESARPSHTSQYLCASSEQGAGEQFFGPGTRLTVL.

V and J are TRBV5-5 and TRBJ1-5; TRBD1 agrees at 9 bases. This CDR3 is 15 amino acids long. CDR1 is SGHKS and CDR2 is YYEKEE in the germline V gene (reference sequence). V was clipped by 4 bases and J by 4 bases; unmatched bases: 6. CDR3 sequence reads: CASSRTGASNQPQHF. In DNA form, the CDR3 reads TGTGCCAGCAGCAGGACAGGGGCCTCTAATCAGCCCCAGCATTTT.

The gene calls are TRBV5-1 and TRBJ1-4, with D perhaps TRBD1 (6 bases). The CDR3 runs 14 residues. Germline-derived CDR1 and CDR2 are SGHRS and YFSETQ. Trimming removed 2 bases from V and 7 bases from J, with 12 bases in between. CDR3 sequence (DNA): TGCGCCAGCAGCTTCGGACAGTCTGGTGAAAAACTGTTTTTT. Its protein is CASSFGQSGEKLFF.

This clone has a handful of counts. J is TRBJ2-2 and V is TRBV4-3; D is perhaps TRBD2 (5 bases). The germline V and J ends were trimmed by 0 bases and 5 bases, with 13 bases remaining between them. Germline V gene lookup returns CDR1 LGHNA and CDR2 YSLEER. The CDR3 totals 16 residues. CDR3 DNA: TGCGCCAGCAGCCAAGATAAGGCGCCGGGGACCGGGGAGCTGTTTTTT. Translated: CASSQDKAPGTGELFF.